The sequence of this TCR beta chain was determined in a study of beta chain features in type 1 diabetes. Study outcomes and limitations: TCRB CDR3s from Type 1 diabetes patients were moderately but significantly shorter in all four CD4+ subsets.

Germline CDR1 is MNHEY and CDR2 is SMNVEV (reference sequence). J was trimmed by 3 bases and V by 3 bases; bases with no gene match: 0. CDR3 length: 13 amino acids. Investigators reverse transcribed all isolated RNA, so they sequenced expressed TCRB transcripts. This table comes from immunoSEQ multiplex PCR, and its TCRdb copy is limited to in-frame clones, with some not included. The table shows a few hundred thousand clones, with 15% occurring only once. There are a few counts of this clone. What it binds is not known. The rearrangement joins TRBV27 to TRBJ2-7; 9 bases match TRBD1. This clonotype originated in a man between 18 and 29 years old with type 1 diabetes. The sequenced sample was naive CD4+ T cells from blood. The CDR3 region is CASSLDRGYEQYF. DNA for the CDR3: TGTGCCAGCAGTTTGGACAGGGGCTACGAGCAGTACTTC.